Each of the 5 T cell receptor beta chains below was sequenced from the same sample in a study of CD8 T cells in Susac syndrome. An input of about 0.5 to 1 ug of RNA was subjected to reverse transcription using random hexamers. TCRdb called the immunoSEQ multiplex PCR reads again in MiXCR, with one record for every CDR3 protein. The sample consists of around 110,000 distinct CDR3 sequences, over 90% of them appearing once. Sequenced material: CD4+ T cells from PBMCs. These receptors were collected from a human donor with Susac syndrome.

This rearrangement joins TRBV28 to TRBJ2-3; TRBD2 might be the D (6 bases). Germline V gene data show CDR1 as MDHEN and CDR2 as SYDVKM. Between the trimmed V and J ends, which lost 3 bases and 6 bases, there was a span of 13 bases. The CDR3 runs to 14 residues. CDR3 bases: TGTGCCAGCAGTTTTTCCTCAGGGAGGGATACGCAGTATTTT. Translating gives CASSFSSGRDTQYF. The variable domain in full, completed from reference TRBV28 and TRBJ2-3, reads DVKVTQSSRYLVKRTGEKVFLECVQDMDHENMFWYRQDPGLGLRLIYFSYDVKMKEKGDIPEGYSVSREKKERFSLILESASTNQTSMYLCASSFSSGRDTQYFGPGTRLTVL.

V and J are TRBV12-3 or TRBV12-4 and TRBJ2-5; 8 positions match TRBD1. CDR3 length: 13 residues. The junction had 6 bases not matched to a gene; V was cut back by 6 bases and J by 6 bases. The CDR3 sequence: CASRLTGEQTQYF. In DNA form, the CDR3 reads TGTGCCAGCAGGTTGACAGGGGAACAGACCCAGTACTTC.

CDR3 region: CASSTTGLAGSGEQFF. CDR3 DNA: TGTGCCAGCAGCACCACGGGACTAGCGGGATCCGGTGAGCAGTTCTTC. The chain combines TRBV5-6 with TRBJ2-1, with 13 bases matching TRBD2. V shed 4 bases and J 9 bases; nucleotides not matched to a gene: 10. The CDR3 is 16 amino acids. Looked up from germline, CDR1 is SGHDT and CDR2 is YYEEEE.

The CDR3 bases are TGTGCCAGCTCACCATCTAGCGGGAGTAACGAGCAGTACTTC. It codes for CASSPSSGSNEQYF. The chain combines TRBV18 with TRBJ2-7; TRBD2 matches at 10 bases. The germline CDR1 and CDR2 sequences are KGHSH and LQKENI. The V gene end was trimmed by 2 bases and the J gene end by 5 bases; junction bases not matched to a gene: 3. The CDR3 is 14 residues long. Drawing the rest from reference TRBV18 and TRBJ2-7, the complete variable domain is NAGVMQNPRHLVRRRGQEARLRCSPMKGHSHVYWYRQLPEEGLKFMVYLQKENIIDESGMPKERFSAEFPKEGPSILRIQQVVRGDSAAYFCASSPSSGSNEQYFGPGTRLTVT.

In this sample, this clonotype turned up once. Sequence at one end of the junction differs from germline and may be a read error. J is TRBJ2-7 and V is TRBV10-3; D possibly matches TRBD1 or TRBD2 (5 bases each). The CDR3 sequence is 15 residues long. The germline V gene has CDR1 ENHRY and CDR2 SYGVKD. CDR3 coding DNA: TGTGCCATCAGCAACCGGGACCCGACGGGCTACGAGCGGTACTTC. Translation: CAISNRDPTGYERYF.